Following are 29 T cell receptor beta chains from one sample sequenced in a study of shared clonotypes between healthy human individuals. Clones were sequenced by immunoSEQ multiplex PCR, and TCRdb holds only the in-frame ones, with some missing. The table includes about 2,500,000 clones, approximately 92% detected once. The source material was naive CD4+ T cells sorted from blood. The subset: CD45RA+ positively selected. The receptors stem from a man aged 18 to 29 in good health.

The CDR3 nucleotides are TGTGCCATCAACGGGGGAGGGGGTCAGCCCCAGCATTTT. Translation gives CAINGGGGQPQHF. This chain links TRBV10-3 with TRBJ1-5; possible D gene TRBD1, 6 bases. This CDR3 is built from 13 residues. The V end was cut by 7 bases, the J end by 6 bases, with 13 bases between. Per the germline V gene, CDR1 is ENHRY and CDR2 is SYGVKD.

The rearrangement uses TRBV10-1 and TRBJ2-1, with 11 bases identical to TRBD2. J gave up 7 bases and V 6 bases, and 2 bases lay outside the gene matches. Looked up from germline, CDR1 is WNHNN and CDR2 is SYGVQD (reference sequence). The CDR3 spans 13 residues. CDR3 sequence (DNA): TGCGCCAGCAGCCGACTAGCGGGAAATGAGCAGTTCTTC. As protein: CASSRLAGNEQFF.

The chain recombines TRBV5-1 with TRBJ2-5; 9 bases fit TRBD1. V shed 0 bases and J 5 bases; nucleotides not matched to a gene: 8. The length of the CDR3 is 16 residues. Looked up from germline, CDR1 is SGHRS and CDR2 is YFSETQ. This chain's CDR3 is CASSLAMGQGRETQYF. The CDR3 DNA sequence: TGCGCCAGCAGCTTGGCCATGGGACAGGGAAGGGAGACCCAGTACTTC.

The rearrangement links TRBV4-3 to TRBJ2-3; D may be TRBD1 (5 bases). The CDR3 sequence is 16 residues long. Germline V lookup: CDR1 LGHNA, CDR2 YSLEER. V gave up 0 bases and J gave up 4 bases, with 14 bases separating them. CDR3 residues: CASSQDSGREPDTQYF. The CDR3 bases are TGCGCCAGCAGCCAAGATTCGGGCAGGGAACCAGATACGCAGTATTTT.

This clone has only a few counts. The identical CDR3 is also encoded by other nucleotide sequences in the sample. This chain's CDR3 is CASSPGQGNQPQHF. For the CDR3, the DNA is TGTGCCAGCAGCCCGGGACAGGGCAATCAGCCCCAGCATTTT. The chain combines TRBV7-9 with TRBJ1-5, with 8 bases fitting TRBD1. Germline trimming cut 5 bases from V and 2 bases from J; bases unmatched to any gene: 2. From germline, CDR1 is SEHNR and CDR2 FQNEAQ (reference sequence). This CDR3 spans 14 amino acids.

The gene calls are TRBV19 and TRBJ2-2; a weak D match, TRBD1 (6 bases). Looked up from germline, CDR1 is LNHDA and CDR2 is SQIVND (reference sequence). Between the trimmed V and J ends, which lost 1 base and 1 base, there was a span of 13 bases. There are 17 residues in the CDR3. CDR3 loop: CASSIAHRVVNTGELFF. The CDR3 DNA reads as TGTGCCAGTAGTATAGCCCACAGGGTGGTGAACACCGGGGAGCTGTTTTTT.

V and J are TRBV10-3 and TRBJ1-6; perhaps TRBD1 as D (5 bases). CDR3 length: 16 residues. V lost 0 bases, J lost 1 base, and 7 bases lay in between. Germline V gene sequence: CDR1 ENHRY, CDR2 SYGVKD. CDR3 sequence reads: CAISESTGSYNSPLHF. CDR3 nucleotide sequence: TGTGCCATCAGTGAGTCCACAGGATCCTATAATTCACCCCTCCACTTT.

This clone came up once. The rearrangement joins TRBV2 to TRBJ1-3; D remains unclear. CDR1 is SNHLY, CDR2 FYNNEI, per germline. The length of the CDR3 is 16 residues. V was cut by 0 bases and J by 0 bases, with 9 bases left in between. The CDR3 region is CASSEAWPGSGNTIYF. The CDR3 DNA is TGTGCCAGCAGTGAAGCTTGGCCGGGCTCTGGAAACACCATATATTTT.

The CDR3 region has the DNA TGTGCCAGCAGTGAATTTGGGACTAGATACGAGCAGTACTTC. It translates to CASSEFGTRYEQYF. V gene TRBV25-1 combines with J gene TRBJ2-5; 8 bases are shared with TRBD2. The J call may not be correct, given that the DNA end is closer to TRBJ2-7. Germline CDR1 MGHDK, CDR2 SYGVNS. This CDR3 is 14 amino acids long.

The V call is TRBV5-6, the J call TRBJ2-5; D is uncertain. V was cut by 4 bases and J by 7 bases, with 17 bases left in between. Germline V gene lookup returns CDR1 SGHDT and CDR2 YYEEEE. The CDR3 sequence is 14 residues long. CDR3 loop: CASSPVGPGGTQYF. DNA of the CDR3: TGTGCCAGCAGCCCGGTCGGTCCGGGCGGGACCCAGTACTTC.

The CDR3 sequence: CASSSGQGVFQPQHF. In nucleotides, the CDR3 is TGTGCCAGCAGTTCGGGACAGGGGGTTTTTCAGCCCCAGCATTTT. This chain links TRBV28 with TRBJ1-5; TRBD1 agrees at 11 bases. Per the germline V gene, CDR1 is MDHEN and CDR2 is SYDVKM. V lost 4 bases to trimming and J lost 6 bases; unmatched junction nucleotides: 5. The CDR3 is 15 residues long.

The J gene is TRBJ1-4, the V gene TRBV19, with TRBD1 as a possible D gene (6 bases). V lost 4 bases and J 7 bases, leaving 19 bases between the germline ends. Germline V gene sequence: CDR1 LNHDA, CDR2 SQIVND (reference sequence). The CDR3 has 16 residues. The CDR3 nucleotides are TGTGCCAGTAGTACCCCCGGGGGCCCAACGAGTGAAAAACTGTTTTTT. This sequence encodes CASSTPGGPTSEKLFF.

The chain recombines TRBV5-8 with TRBJ1-6; the D gene is possibly TRBD1 (6 bases). The CDR3 has 20 amino acids. Germline V CDR1 and CDR2: SGHTS, YDEGEE. V shed 0 bases and J shed 9 bases, with 28 bases lying between them. CDR3: CASSLGVGGRGGGFFSPLHF. The CDR3 DNA is TGTGCCAGCAGCTTGGGAGTCGGGGGCAGGGGAGGAGGGTTTTTTTCACCCCTCCACTTT.

This clone was recorded only once. The CDR3 bases are TGCGCCAGCAGTCACAGGGCCGGGAATGAGCAGTTCTTC. It encodes CASSHRAGNEQFF. The chain carries TRBV10-2 and TRBJ2-1; weak D call: TRBD1 (6 bases). CDR1 and CDR2 (germline): WSHSY, SAAADI. This CDR3 has 13 amino acids. Trimming pared 5 bases from V and 7 bases from J, leaving 12 bases between.

The V gene is TRBV7-9, the J gene TRBJ1-4; D might be TRBD1 (5 bases). Trimming removed 5 bases at V and 0 bases at J, with 13 bases between. CDR3 length: 16 residues. The germline CDR1 and CDR2 sequences are SEHNR and FQNEAQ (reference sequence). CDR3 loop: CASSQTRGATNEKLFF. The CDR3 region has the DNA TGTGCCAGCAGCCAAACCCGGGGGGCAACTAATGAAAAACTGTTTTTT.

The V gene is TRBV7-3, the J gene TRBJ1-1; D not certain. The CDR3 loop spans 14 amino acids. V lost 2 bases and J 5 bases, leaving 12 bases between the germline ends. Per the germline V gene, CDR1 is SGHTA and CDR2 is FQGTGA. The DNA for the CDR3 is TGTGCCAGCAGCTTAGGGTTGGTTGGTACTGAAGCTTTCTTT. It encodes CASSLGLVGTEAFF.

V usage is TRBV5-8 and J usage is TRBJ1-1; 7 positions agree with TRBD1. The germline V gene has CDR1 SGHTS and CDR2 YDEGEE. CDR3 length: 14 amino acids. The V and J ends lost 7 bases and 2 bases, in that order; junction bases with no gene match: 8. The CDR3 reads CASAGGPLNTEAFF. Written as DNA, the CDR3 is TGTGCCAGCGCAGGGGGGCCCTTAAACACTGAAGCTTTCTTT.

A single count supports this clone. The chain links TRBV19 to TRBJ2-4, with 8 bases fitting TRBD2. The ends lost 5 bases at V and 1 base at J; junction bases unmatched: 7. Germline loops: CDR1 LNHDA, CDR2 SQIVND (reference sequence). The CDR3 has 16 amino acids. The CDR3 protein is CASSPIAGTAKNIQYF. The CDR3 coding sequence is TGTGCCAGTAGTCCTATAGCGGGGACCGCCAAAAACATTCAGTACTTC.

The genes are TRBV11-2 and TRBJ1-1; TRBD1 matches 7 bases. Looked up from germline, CDR1 is SGHAT and CDR2 is FQNNGV. V was clipped by 3 bases and J by 7 bases; unmatched bases: 11. The CDR3 runs to 15 residues. CDR3 sequence: CASSLDWTGGNEAFF. CDR3 DNA sequence: TGTGCCAGCAGCTTGGATTGGACAGGAGGGAATGAAGCTTTCTTT.

V and J are TRBV19 and TRBJ1-3; D remains ambiguous. In germline, CDR1 is LNHDA, CDR2 SQIVND (reference sequence). Between the trimmed V and J ends, which lost 7 bases and 1 base, there was a span of 11 bases. The CDR3 sequence is 14 residues long. The CDR3 loop reads CASKQQFSGNTIYF. The CDR3 nucleotides are TGTGCCAGTAAGCAGCAGTTTTCTGGAAACACCATATATTTT.

The rearrangement joins TRBV7-6 to TRBJ2-7; 7 nucleotides align to TRBD1. Germline V gene data show CDR1 as SGHVS and CDR2 as FNYEAQ. The trim removed 6 bases at V and 7 bases at J, leaving 9 bases unmatched. The CDR3 contains 13 residues. The CDR3 spells CASSPDRSSEQYF. The DNA for the CDR3 is TGTGCCAGCAGTCCGGACAGGAGCTCGGAGCAGTACTTC.

This clone has only one observation. This specimen includes other DNA sequences encoding the same CDR3. This chain joins TRBV7-2 and TRBJ2-1; possibly TRBD2 for D (6 bases). The germline V gene encodes CDR1 SGHTA and CDR2 FQGNSA. The CDR3 extends over 14 amino acids. Trimming took 2 bases from V and 3 from J, leaving 8 bases between them. The CDR3 region is CASSLYGGYNEQFF. CDR3 coding DNA: TGTGCCAGCAGCTTATACGGGGGCTACAATGAGCAGTTCTTC.

This clone was detected only once. This chain uses TRBV6-1 with TRBJ2-6, with unresolved D. The CDR3 is made up of 15 amino acids. Germline V lookup: CDR1 MNHNS, CDR2 SASEGT. Deletions cut 2 bases from V and 0 bases from J, with 5 bases between. The CDR3 DNA reads TGTGCCAGCAGTGAACAACGCTCTGGGGCCAACGTCCTGACTTTC. Protein product: CASSEQRSGANVLTF.

This clone appeared once. This sequence joins TRBV5-1 and TRBJ2-5; D is possibly TRBD2 (6 bases). CDR3 length: 16 residues. Germline values: CDR1 SGHRS, CDR2 YFSETQ. V was trimmed by 1 base and J by 5 bases, leaving 18 bases between them. The CDR3 spells CASSLSGGAGLETQYF. The DNA for the CDR3 is TGCGCCAGCAGCTTGAGCGGCGGGGCGGGACTGGAGACCCAGTACTTC. The variable domain in full, completed from reference TRBV5-1 and TRBJ2-5, reads KAGVTQTPRYLIKTRGQQVTLSCSPISGHRSVSWYQQTPGQGLQFLFEYFSETQRNKGNFPGRFSGRQFSNSRSEMNVSTLELGDSALYLCASSLSGGAGLETQYFGPGTRLLVL.

This chain connects TRBV2 to TRBJ2-7; TRBD2 agrees at 8 bases. Germline assignment: CDR1 SNHLY and CDR2 FYNNEI. V was clipped by 3 bases and J by 2 bases; unmatched bases: 3. This CDR3 contains 14 residues. CDR3 DNA: TGTGCCAGCAGTGAGCCGGGACTAGCCTACGAGCAGTACTTC. Its protein product is CASSEPGLAYEQYF.

This clone has a single count. The chain uses TRBV7-2 and TRBJ2-7, with TRBD2 matching 11 bases. Germline CDR1 and CDR2: SGHTA and FQGNSA. The CDR3 runs to 18 residues. The V segment lost 5 bases and the J segment 2 bases; nucleotides outside the gene matches: 14. CDR3 amino acids: CASSPRLIAGGSTYEQYF. The CDR3 DNA reads TGTGCCAGCAGCCCAAGGCTGATAGCGGGAGGGAGTACCTACGAGCAGTACTTC.

The chain recombines TRBV10-3 with TRBJ2-2; D possibly corresponds to TRBD1 (6 bases). Trimming took 4 bases from V and 5 from J, leaving 14 bases between them. The germline CDR1 and CDR2 sequences are ENHRY and SYGVKD. The CDR3 runs to 15 residues. The CDR3 region has the DNA TGTGCCATCAGTGGTTCACAGGGAAAAACCGGGGAGCTGTTTTTT. Protein: CAISGSQGKTGELFF.

The chain joins TRBV7-2 to TRBJ1-3; D perhaps matches TRBD1 (6 bases). The V gene's germline CDR1 is SGHTA and CDR2 FQGNSA. The CDR3 is 16 residues long. Deletions cut 1 base from V and 3 bases from J, with 13 bases between. In nucleotides, the CDR3 is TGTGCCAGCAGCTTAGTTGCAGGGGCGGATGGAAACACCATATATTTT. This translates into CASSLVAGADGNTIYF.

The rearrangement links TRBV7-8 to TRBJ1-2, with D unclear. Germline lookup yields CDR1 SGHVS and CDR2 FQNEAQ. V was shortened by 5 bases and J by 5 bases, with 6 bases between the two germline ends. There are 11 residues in the CDR3. The CDR3 DNA reads as TGTGCCAGCAGCGATAGGTATGGCTACACCTTC. Translating it yields CASSDRYGYTF.